Sequencing of this T cell receptor (beta chain) was carried out in a study of blood T cell repertoires in COVID-19. The overall study: The United States, Italy and Spain were the sources of the acute and convalescent COVID-19 samples.

Germline CDR1 SGHAT, CDR2 FQNNGV. This CDR3 contains 15 residues. Trimming pared 5 bases from V and 0 bases from J, leaving 14 bases between. A note on this clone: This sample also contains other DNA sequences that code for the same CDR3.

Authors' data handling: The assay estimated nucleated cells by amplifying reference gene primers. Profiling relied on immunoSEQ multiplex PCR, and the TCRdb table lists in-frame clones only, not all of them. Clone size and V and J calls were adopted from that table, with D and trimming inferred from the DNA. The table has 70,000 to 85,000 clones, around 80% seen once; the top ten hold 21%. The chain joins TRBV11-2 to TRBJ2-7, with D perhaps matching TRBD1 (6 bases). This sequence was found in a human donor in a cohort sampled during active COVID-19. The sequenced sample consisted of peripheral blood. CDR3 nucleotide sequence: TGTGCCAGCAGCCGTTTCGGACAGACCTCCTACGAGCAGTACTTC. Its protein product is CASSRFGQTSYEQYF.